This T cell receptor beta chain was sequenced in a study of blood T cell repertoires in COVID-19. Study as a whole: PBMCs, B-cell-depleted T cells, or T cells provided the cDNA or gDNA that made up the material.

Germline values: CDR1 SGHTA, CDR2 FQGTGA. With 1 base clipped from V and 6 bases from J, the junction kept 0 bases outside the gene matches. There are 13 residues in the CDR3. Authors' methods: Estimated nucleated cell counts came from reference gene primer amplification. The assay was immunoSEQ multiplex PCR, and TCRdb's table has in-frame clones only and misses some. The V and J calls and clone size are taken from that table; D and trimming were inferred from the DNA. Among 34,000 or so clones listed, 90% to 95% were seen once. The genes are TRBV7-3 and TRBJ2-3; 8 nucleotides agree with TRBD1. The sample consisted of peripheral blood. The receptor was isolated from a man aged 55 to 70 with active or convalescent COVID-19. The DNA for the CDR3 is TGTGCCAGCAGCTTAAACAGGGGGGATACGCAGTATTTT. It is translated as CASSLNRGDTQYF.